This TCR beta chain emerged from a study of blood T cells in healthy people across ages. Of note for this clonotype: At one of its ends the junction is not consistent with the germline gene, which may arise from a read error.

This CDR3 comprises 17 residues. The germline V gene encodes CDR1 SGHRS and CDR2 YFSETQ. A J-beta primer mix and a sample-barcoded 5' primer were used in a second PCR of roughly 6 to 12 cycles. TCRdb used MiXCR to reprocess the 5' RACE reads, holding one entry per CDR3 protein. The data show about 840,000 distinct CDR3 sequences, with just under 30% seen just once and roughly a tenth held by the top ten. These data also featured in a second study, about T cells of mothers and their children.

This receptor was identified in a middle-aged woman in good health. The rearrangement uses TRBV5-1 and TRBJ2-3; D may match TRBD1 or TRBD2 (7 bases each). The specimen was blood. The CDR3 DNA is TGCGCCAGCAGCGGCGCCAGGGGGGGGCTAAGCACAGGTACGCAGTATTTT. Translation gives CASSGARGGLSTGTQYF. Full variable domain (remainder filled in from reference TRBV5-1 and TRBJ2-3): KAGVTQTPRYLIKTRGQQVTLSCSPISGHRSVSWYQQTPGQGLQFLFEYFSETQRNKGNFPGRFSGRQFSNSRSEMNVSTLELGDSALYLCASSGARGGLSTGTQYFGPGTRLTVL.